This T cell receptor beta chain was identified during a study of CD8 T cells in ankylosing spondylitis. This clonotype was detected many times. The antigen is not known. Findings and limits, study-wide: The study identified a TCR beta motif of several highly homologous variants that appeared characteristic of ankylosing spondylitis blood.

TCRdb reprocessed the 5' RACE reads via MiXCR and lists one record per CDR3 protein. The sample contains about 220,000 distinct CDR3 sequences, about 18% of which appear only once. This CDR3 spans 13 amino acids. Trimming cost V 0 bases and J 0 bases, with 3 bases left between them. The germline CDR1 and CDR2 sequences are LGHNA and YSLEER. The chain couples TRBV4-3 to TRBJ2-7; D unclear. Material for sequencing was blood, either unsorted or a sorted T cell fraction (not recorded which). The sequence was obtained from a male donor with ankylosing spondylitis. The CDR3 DNA reads TGCGCCAGCAGCCAAGACTACTCCTACGAGCAGTACTTC. Its protein product is CASSQDYSYEQYF.